This T cell receptor (beta chain) was captured in a study of shared T cell receptors in the human thymus. Clones were sequenced by immunoSEQ multiplex PCR, and TCRdb holds only the in-frame ones, with some missing. Of 550,000 to 800,000 clones detected, approximately 85% appear once; the ten largest clones hold 0.0095% to 0.011%. The same sample was also studied in work on human thymus T cells. As that report states: All donors were healthy Finnish infants who were undergoing corrective surgery to treat congenital heart defects. In corrective heart surgery, resections were taken, and these provided the thymus tissue. Seemingly biased V and J gene usage marked thymic and blood repertoires. Related research reported highly overlapping thymic repertoires among unrelated individuals.

This clonotype was obtained from a girl under three years old with a congenital heart defect. What was sequenced was thymocytes.

The DNA of the CDR3 is TGTGCCAGCAGCCCCAAACGGACAGGGGGGACTGAAGCTTTCTTT. Residues: CASSPKRTGGTEAFF. The rearrangement uses TRBV7-4 and TRBJ1-1, with 10 bases lining up with TRBD1. J was trimmed by 5 bases and V by 5 bases; bases with no gene match: 8. The CDR3 has 15 amino acids. Germline-derived CDR1 and CDR2 are SGHVT and SQSDAQ.